The 30 T cell receptor beta chains below all came from one sample that was sequenced in a study of technical replicates of blood from a few donors. Sequenced by immunoSEQ multiplex PCR; TCRdb stores in-frame clones only, minus some. Of approximately 50,000 clones listed, approximately 95% are singletons. The material sequenced was T cells isolated from PBMCs. These TCRs come from a human donor in good health.

The chain uses TRBV25-1 and TRBJ1-2; TRBD1 matches 7 bases. V gave up 6 bases and J gave up 6 bases; unmatched junction bases: 7. The CDR3 contains 13 residues. Looked up from germline, CDR1 is MGHDK and CDR2 is SYGVNS. The CDR3 sequence is CASSDDRVNGYTF. As DNA, the CDR3 is TGTGCCAGCAGCGACGACAGGGTAAATGGCTACACCTTC.

V usage is TRBV6-6 and J usage is TRBJ2-1, with 7 bases identical to TRBD2. CDR1 is MNHNY, CDR2 SVGAGI, per germline (reference sequence). This CDR3 has 14 residues. Germline trimming cut 5 bases from V and 10 bases from J; bases unmatched to any gene: 11. Written as DNA, the CDR3 is TGTGCCAGCAGTGAGGTCGGCGGGAGTAACGAGCAGTTCTTC. This translates into CASSEVGGSNEQFF.

The chain has TRBV11-2 and TRBJ1-1; 10 nucleotides align to TRBD1. J was trimmed by 10 bases and V by 4 bases; bases with no gene match: 6. CDR1 SGHAT and CDR2 FQNNGV come from the germline V gene. The CDR3 is 13 residues long. The CDR3 reads CASSSDRGRGAFF. The CDR3 region has the DNA TGTGCCAGCAGCTCCGACAGGGGGCGCGGAGCTTTCTTT.

The chain couples TRBV5-4 to TRBJ2-6; 8 nucleotides line up with TRBD1. In germline, CDR1 is SGHNT, CDR2 YYREEE (reference sequence). V dropped 8 bases and J dropped 0; count of bases not matched to a gene: 7. The CDR3 spans 16 residues. CDR3 region: CASETGATSGANVLTF. The DNA of the CDR3 is TGTGCCAGTGAGACAGGGGCTACCTCTGGGGCCAACGTCCTGACTTTC.

The V and J genes are TRBV5-1 and TRBJ2-2; weak D call: TRBD1 (6 bases). The germline V gene has CDR1 SGHRS and CDR2 YFSETQ. The CDR3 totals 15 residues. The V gene lost 0 bases and the J gene lost 2 bases, with 8 bases spanning the gap. DNA of the CDR3: TGCGCCAGCAGCTTGGGACAGGTCAACACCGGGGAGCTGTTTTTT. Translated: CASSLGQVNTGELFF.

The rearrangement uses TRBV30 and TRBJ1-2, with 7 bases that match TRBD1. Trimming at V came to 2 bases and at J to 7 bases, leaving 1 base not matched to a gene. This CDR3 spans 11 amino acids. Per the germline V gene, CDR1 is GTSNPN and CDR2 is SVGIG (reference sequence). Here the CDR3 DNA reads TGTGCCTGGAGTTCAGGGGGTGGCTACACCTTC. It yields the protein CAWSSGGGYTF.

The V and J genes are TRBV30 and TRBJ2-3, with 8 bases identical to TRBD2. This CDR3 comprises 14 residues. V was pared by 5 bases and J by 2 bases, with 6 bases of the junction left unmatched. Per the germline V gene, CDR1 is GTSNPN and CDR2 is SVGIG (reference sequence). The CDR3 DNA is TGTGCCTGGCGGACTAGCCACCTCACAGATACGCAGTATTTT. Residues: CAWRTSHLTDTQYF.

This clone was seen just once. The rearrangement links TRBV6-5 to TRBJ2-3; D might be TRBD2 (5 bases). The V end was cut by 0 bases, the J end by 2 bases, with 9 bases between. This CDR3 region has 15 residues. The germline CDR1 and CDR2 sequences are MNHEY and SVGAGI. The CDR3 is CASSYSKGATDTQYF. As DNA, the CDR3 is TGTGCCAGCAGTTACTCGAAGGGAGCCACAGATACGCAGTATTTT.

V usage is TRBV29-1 and J usage is TRBJ1-2; 10 bases match TRBD1. The CDR3 totals 13 residues. CDR1 SQVTM and CDR2 ANQGSEA come from the germline V gene. V lost 7 bases to trimming and J lost 7 bases; unmatched junction nucleotides: 9. The CDR3 here is CSAATDRGGGYTF. The CDR3 region has the DNA TGCAGCGCCGCTACGGACAGGGGGGGTGGCTACACCTTC.

V and J are TRBV25-1 and TRBJ2-5; D gene uncertain. The germline V and J ends were trimmed by 1 base and 5 bases, with 8 bases remaining between them. The CDR3 runs 13 residues. Germline lookup yields CDR1 MGHDK and CDR2 SYGVNS. DNA of the CDR3: TGTGCCAGCAGTGAATTAACCAGGGAGACCCAGTACTTC. Residues: CASSELTRETQYF.

The rearrangement uses TRBV27 and TRBJ1-2; possibly TRBD1 for D (5 bases). Trimming pared 4 bases from V and 4 bases from J, leaving 16 bases between. The CDR3 has 15 amino acids. Germline CDR1 MNHEY, CDR2 SMNVEV (reference sequence). The CDR3 spells CASSWGSPPSYGYTF. CDR3 DNA sequence: TGTGCCAGCAGTTGGGGCAGCCCGCCCTCCTATGGCTACACCTTC.

The V and J genes are TRBV5-4 and TRBJ2-3; D is unclear. Germline assignment: CDR1 SGHNT and CDR2 YYREEE (reference sequence). V was pared by 0 bases and J by 2 bases, with 10 bases between. The CDR3 loop spans 15 amino acids. The CDR3 region is CASSLDPTDTDTQYF. For the CDR3, the DNA is TGTGCCAGCAGCTTGGACCCCACAGACACAGATACGCAGTATTTT.

The chain links TRBV6-5 to TRBJ2-7; TRBD1 might be the D (6 bases). Germline V gives CDR1 MNHEY, CDR2 SVGAGI. CDR3 length: 13 amino acids. V was cut by 10 bases and J by 2 bases, with 15 bases left in between. CDR3: CATLDRSAYEQYF. The DNA for the CDR3 is TGTGCCACCCTTGACAGGTCGGCCTACGAGCAGTACTTC.

The rearrangement joins TRBV7-8 to TRBJ1-2; D perhaps matches TRBD1 (5 bases). From germline, CDR1 is SGHVS and CDR2 FQNEAQ. Trimming left V 5 bases short and J 2 bases short, with 9 bases between. The length of the CDR3 is 13 residues. CDR3: CASSPGFNYGYTF. Here the CDR3 DNA reads TGTGCCAGCAGCCCAGGGTTCAACTATGGCTACACCTTC.

The chain recombines TRBV11-3 with TRBJ2-1; 7 positions match TRBD2. With V trimmed by 5 bases and J by 5 bases, 12 bases remained unmatched. In germline, CDR1 is SGHNT, CDR2 YENEEA. The CDR3 length is 16 residues. The CDR3 loop is CASSRLAGAIDNEQFF. CDR3 coding DNA: TGTGCCAGCAGCCGACTAGCAGGAGCTATAGACAATGAGCAGTTCTTC.

The V call is TRBV30, the J call TRBJ1-5, with D hard to call. With 4 bases removed from V and 5 bases from J, the gap between germline ends came to 12 bases. The CDR3 loop spans 13 amino acids. Per the germline V gene, CDR1 is GTSNPN and CDR2 is SVGIG (reference sequence). Written as DNA, the CDR3 is TGTGCCTGGAATACAGAGCCCTATCAGCCCCAGCATTTT. It specifies CAWNTEPYQPQHF.

The chain carries TRBV6-6 and TRBJ1-1, with 7 bases lining up with TRBD1. The germline gives CDR1 MNHNY, CDR2 SVGAGI (reference sequence). The CDR3 length is 12 residues. V was pared by 5 bases and J by 8 bases, with 5 bases of the junction left unmatched. The CDR3 DNA reads as TGTGCCAGCAGTCAGCAACAGGGGGAAGCTTTCTTT. Residues: CASSQQQGEAFF.

This sequence joins TRBV5-6 and TRBJ1-2; D possibly corresponds to TRBD1 (6 bases). The CDR3 covers 12 residues. V was cut by 4 bases and J by 7 bases, with 11 bases left in between. Germline lookup yields CDR1 SGHDT and CDR2 YYEEEE. The CDR3 region is CASSQTGTGYTF. Written as DNA, the CDR3 is TGTGCCAGCAGCCAAACAGGGACTGGCTACACCTTC.

This chain connects TRBV25-1 to TRBJ2-3, with D maybe TRBD2 (6 bases). Germline CDR1 is MGHDK and CDR2 is SYGVNS. V lost 0 bases, J lost 4 bases, and 11 bases lay in between. The length of the CDR3 is 15 residues. The DNA for the CDR3 is TGTGCCAGCAGTGAATATCGGGGGAGCCCAGATACGCAGTATTTT. Translation: CASSEYRGSPDTQYF.

This clone was seen just once. V gene TRBV30 combines with J gene TRBJ1-2, with D possibly being TRBD1 (6 bases). CDR1 is GTSNPN and CDR2 is SVGIG in the germline V gene (reference sequence). The CDR3 is made up of 12 amino acids. Trimming shortened V by 2 bases and J by 7 bases, and 11 bases separated the two germline ends. The CDR3 region is CAWSLQGRGYTF. The CDR3 DNA reads TGTGCCTGGAGTCTACAGGGCCGTGGCTACACCTTC.

V and J are TRBV12-5 and TRBJ1-4; 10 bases are a match to TRBD1. The junction had 9 bases not matched to a gene; V was cut back by 8 bases and J by 0 bases. The CDR3 covers 17 residues. CDR1 and CDR2 (germline): LGHNT, FRNRAP. DNA for the CDR3: TGTGCTAGTCGCGGGGACAGGGGACGTGCAACTAATGAAAAACTGTTTTTT. Translated, it gives CASRGDRGRATNEKLFF.

The chain links TRBV9 to TRBJ1-2; maybe TRBD1 (5 bases). Trimming removed 4 bases at V and 2 bases at J, with 9 bases between. Germline CDR1 is SGDLS and CDR2 is YYNGEE. CDR3 length equals 13 residues. CDR3: CASSLDRNYGYTF. DNA for the CDR3: TGTGCCAGCAGCCTCGACAGAAACTATGGCTACACCTTC. The full variable domain, in which reference TRBV9 and TRBJ1-2 provide the parts outside the CDR3, is DSGVTQTPKHLITATGQRVTLRCSPRSGDLSVYWYQQSLDQGLQFLIQYYNGEERAKGNILERFSAQQFPDLHSELNLSSLELGDSALYFCASSLDRNYGYTFGSGTRLTVV.

The V call is TRBV5-1, the J call TRBJ2-2, with D uncertain. Between the trimmed V and J ends, which lost 0 bases and 5 bases, there was a span of 5 bases. CDR3 length: 13 residues. Germline values: CDR1 SGHRS, CDR2 YFSETQ. CDR3 region: CASSLGLTGELFF. CDR3 DNA: TGCGCCAGCAGCTTGGGACTGACCGGGGAGCTGTTTTTT.

The rearrangement joins TRBV5-6 to TRBJ2-6; TRBD2 might be the D (6 bases). The germline gives CDR1 SGHDT, CDR2 YYEEEE. V dropped 2 bases and J dropped 4 bases, with 22 bases sitting between them. CDR3 length equals 19 residues. CDR3 amino acids: CASSFLRGGRFAGANVLTF. The CDR3 DNA follows: TGTGCCAGCAGCTTTTTAAGGGGAGGACGGTTCGCGGGGGCCAACGTCCTGACTTTC.

V is TRBV25-1 and J is TRBJ1-2, with D possibly TRBD1 on 5 matching bases. The CDR3 totals 13 residues. Germline lookup yields CDR1 MGHDK and CDR2 SYGVNS. The ends were cut back, 9 bases at V and 11 bases at J, with 22 bases in the middle. CDR3 region: CARRQPPILGYTF. CDR3 DNA: TGTGCCAGAAGACAGCCTCCCATACTGGGGTACACCTTC.

The genes are TRBV6-5 and TRBJ2-2; 7 bases map to TRBD1. Per the germline V gene, CDR1 is MNHEY and CDR2 is SVGAGI. The CDR3 is made up of 12 amino acids. The junction had 5 bases not matched to a gene; V was cut back by 10 bases and J by 6 bases. CDR3 sequence reads: CAIQGRAGELFF. The CDR3 DNA reads as TGTGCCATACAGGGGCGCGCCGGGGAGCTGTTTTTT.

The chain combines TRBV11-2 with TRBJ2-5; TRBD1 matches 8 bases. With 2 bases clipped from V and 5 bases from J, the junction kept 10 bases outside the gene matches. The CDR3 has 16 amino acids. The V gene's germline CDR1 is SGHAT and CDR2 FQNNGV. CDR3 DNA sequence: TGTGCCAGCAGCTTATCGACAGGGGTCAATAAGGAGACCCAGTACTTC. Translated: CASSLSTGVNKETQYF.

This clone was detected once. The chain uses TRBV5-1 and TRBJ2-7; D is possibly TRBD1 (6 bases). The germline V gene has CDR1 SGHRS and CDR2 YFSETQ. The CDR3 runs 13 residues. V lost 1 base, J lost 4 bases, and 9 bases lay in between. In DNA, the CDR3 is TGCGCCAGCAGCTTGAACAGGGAATACGAGCAGTACTTC. It yields the protein CASSLNREYEQYF.

The chain employs TRBV6-1 and TRBJ1-4; no definite D call. V was shortened by 4 bases and J by 10 bases, with 10 bases between the two germline ends. The CDR3 covers 12 residues. Germline assignment: CDR1 MNHNS and CDR2 SASEGT. This CDR3 is CASSAGVGKLFF. The CDR3 DNA sequence: TGTGCCAGCAGTGCCGGAGTTGGAAAACTGTTTTTT.

The chain uses TRBV7-3 and TRBJ2-1, with 10 bases matching TRBD2. The ends lost 6 bases at V and 7 bases at J; junction bases unmatched: 9. This CDR3 spans 15 amino acids. The germline CDR1 and CDR2 sequences are SGHTA and FQGTGA. CDR3 sequence reads: CASSYDGLAVNEQFF. CDR3 in DNA: TGTGCCAGCAGTTACGATGGACTAGCGGTTAATGAGCAGTTCTTC.